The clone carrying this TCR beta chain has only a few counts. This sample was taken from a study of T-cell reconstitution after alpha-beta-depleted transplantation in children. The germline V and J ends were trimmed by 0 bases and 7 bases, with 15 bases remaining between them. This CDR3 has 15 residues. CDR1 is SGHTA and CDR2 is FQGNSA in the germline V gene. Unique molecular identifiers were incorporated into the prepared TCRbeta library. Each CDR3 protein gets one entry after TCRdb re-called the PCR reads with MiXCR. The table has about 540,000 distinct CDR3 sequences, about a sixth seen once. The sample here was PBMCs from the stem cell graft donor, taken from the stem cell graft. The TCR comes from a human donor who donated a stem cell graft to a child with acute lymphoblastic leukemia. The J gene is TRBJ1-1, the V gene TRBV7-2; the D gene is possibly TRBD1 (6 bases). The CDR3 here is CASSLAAQGRHEAFF. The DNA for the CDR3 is TGTGCCAGCAGCTTAGCAGCCCAGGGGCGTCATGAAGCTTTCTTT.